This TCR beta chain was retrieved from a study of cytomegalovirus exposure and HLA in healthy donors. A multiplex PCR was run with 60 Vbeta primers and 13 Jbeta primers. TCRdb's copy holds only in-frame clones and misses some; the assay was immunoSEQ multiplex PCR. The table records almost 95,000 clones, approximately 66% of them present only once. The CDR3 is made up of 15 amino acids. Germline V gives CDR1 LNHDA, CDR2 SQIVND (reference sequence). The V end was cut by 5 bases, the J end by 5 bases, with 18 bases between. The chain has TRBV19 and TRBJ1-1; D ambiguous. The specimen was PBMCs. This TCR was recovered from a young man in good health and CMV-seronegative. The CDR3: CASSAATYLGTEAFF. In nucleotides, the CDR3 is TGTGCCAGTAGTGCGGCGACCTATCTTGGGACTGAAGCTTTCTTT.